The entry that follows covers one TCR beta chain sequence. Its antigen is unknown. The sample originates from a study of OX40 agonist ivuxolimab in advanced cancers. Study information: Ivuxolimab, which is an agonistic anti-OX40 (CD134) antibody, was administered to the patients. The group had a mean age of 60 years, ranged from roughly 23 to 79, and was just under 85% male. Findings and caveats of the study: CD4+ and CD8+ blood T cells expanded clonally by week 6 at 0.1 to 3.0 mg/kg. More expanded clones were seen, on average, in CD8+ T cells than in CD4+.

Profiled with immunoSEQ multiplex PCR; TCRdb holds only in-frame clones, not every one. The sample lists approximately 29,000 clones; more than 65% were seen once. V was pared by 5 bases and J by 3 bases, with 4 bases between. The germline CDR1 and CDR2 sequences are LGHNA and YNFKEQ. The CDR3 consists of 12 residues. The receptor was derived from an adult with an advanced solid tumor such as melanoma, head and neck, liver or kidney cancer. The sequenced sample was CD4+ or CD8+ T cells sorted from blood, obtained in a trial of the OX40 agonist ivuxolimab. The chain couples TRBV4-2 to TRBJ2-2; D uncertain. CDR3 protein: CASSLDTGELFF. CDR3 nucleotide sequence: TGTGCCAGCAGCTTGGACACCGGGGAGCTGTTTTTT.